Below are 10 T cell receptor beta chains sequenced from a single sample in a study of molecular identifiers for immune sequencing clone quantification. TCRdb redid the calling of the PCR reads with MiXCR, one entry per CDR3 protein. The sample shows roughly 320,000 distinct CDR3 sequences, 24% of them seen only once. Material for sequencing was naive CD8+ T cells from blood, with Jurkat cell RNA spiked in. As to subset: FACS-sorted CD8+CD4-CCR7+CD45RA+ naive T cells. Receptor source: a human donor in good health. Some libraries in this study had Jurkat cell RNA spiked in.

This clonotype was counted a few times. V is TRBV30 and J is TRBJ2-7, with 9 bases aligning to TRBD1. CDR3 length: 13 residues. The germline V gene has CDR1 GTSNPN and CDR2 SVGIG (reference sequence). The J segment lost 5 bases and the V segment lost 4 bases, leaving 6 bases of the junction unmatched. The CDR3 DNA reads TGTGCCTGGAATTTGGGGACAGGGAACGAGCAGTACTTC. As protein: CAWNLGTGNEQYF. The full variable domain, completed using reference TRBV30 and TRBJ2-7, is SQTIHQWPATLVQPVGSPLSLECTVEGTSNPNLYWYRQAAGRGLQLLFYSVGIGQISSEVPQNLSASRPQDRQFILSSKKLLLSDSGFYLCAWNLGTGNEQYFGPGTRLTVT.

The chain combines TRBV4-1 with TRBJ2-1; 7 bases fit TRBD1. Germline CDR1 MGHRA, CDR2 YSYEKL. The length of the CDR3 is 19 residues. V lost 2 bases, J lost 0 bases, and 13 bases stayed unmatched. DNA for the CDR3: TGCGCCAGCAGCCAAAGACCCTCAATAACAGGGGTCTCCTACAATGAGCAGTTCTTC. Translating gives CASSQRPSITGVSYNEQFF.

This clonotype was recorded a few times. The gene calls are TRBV3-1 and TRBJ1-2, with TRBD1 as a possible D gene (5 bases). The germline V gene has CDR1 LGHDT and CDR2 YNNKEL (reference sequence). This CDR3 comprises 17 residues. Trimming took off 1 base at V and 0 bases at J, with 15 bases between the two ends. The CDR3: CASSQVSGSTPNYGYTF. CDR3 nucleotides: TGTGCCAGCAGCCAAGTATCAGGGAGCACCCCTAACTATGGCTACACCTTC.

This clonotype was observed at least ten times. This chain connects TRBV20-1 to TRBJ2-3; TRBD2 matches at 10 bases. This CDR3 spans 17 amino acids. CDR1 is DFQATT, CDR2 SNEGSKA, per germline (reference sequence). With 2 bases clipped from V and 3 bases from J, the junction kept 11 bases outside the gene matches. In DNA, the CDR3 is TGCAGTGCTAGACCAATTCCAGCGGGGGGGGAAACAGATACGCAGTATTTT. This sequence encodes CSARPIPAGGETDTQYF.

Of note for this clonotype: One base away lies a much larger clone, so this may be a sequencing read error. The chain carries TRBV6-2 or TRBV6-3 and TRBJ2-2; 9 nucleotides align to TRBD1. Germline V lookup: CDR1 MNHEY, CDR2 SVGEGT. The CDR3 contains 15 residues. The CDR3 sequence is CASMTGTGTTGEPFF. The DNA for the CDR3 is TGTGCCAGCATGACCGGGACAGGGACCACCGGGGAGCCGTTTTTT.

The chain joins TRBV12-3 or TRBV12-4 to TRBJ1-3; D uncertain. V was clipped by 1 base and J by 0 bases, with 7 bases between them. The CDR3 is 15 amino acids. The CDR3 DNA reads as TGTGCCAGCAGTTTAGTGCCGATCTCTGGAAACACCATATATTTT. Amino acids: CASSLVPISGNTIYF.

This clonotype was seen at least ten times. V and J are TRBV7-9 and TRBJ2-5; D call uncertain. The V gene's germline CDR1 is SEHNR and CDR2 FQNEAQ (reference sequence). This CDR3 comprises 15 residues. Trimming shortened V by 5 bases and J by 2 bases, and 15 bases separated the two germline ends. Here the CDR3 reads CASSQSVGFQETQYF. The CDR3 DNA is TGTGCCAGCAGCCAGAGCGTAGGTTTTCAAGAGACCCAGTACTTC.

CDR3 in DNA: TGTGCCAGCACCTCCTTGTCACAATGGCTAGCGGGAGTTTGGACCGGGGAGCTGTTTTTT. It codes for CASTSLSQWLAGVWTGELFF. V and J are TRBV11-3 and TRBJ2-2, with TRBD2 matching 10 bases. Trimming removed 7 bases from V and 5 bases from J; junction bases left unmatched: 22. The CDR3 is made up of 20 amino acids. The germline gives CDR1 SGHNT, CDR2 YENEEA.

Many counts were recorded for this clonotype. The chain carries TRBV19 and TRBJ1-5; D possibly corresponds to TRBD1 (5 bases). The CDR3 extends over 16 amino acids. CDR1 is LNHDA, CDR2 SQIVND, per germline (reference sequence). The V end was cut by 3 bases, the J end by 5 bases, with 17 bases between. Here the CDR3 reads CASSIGTRGYHQPQHF. The CDR3 nucleotides are TGTGCCAGTAGTATTGGGACCCGAGGCTATCATCAGCCCCAGCATTTT.

This clonotype was observed a handful of times. The rearrangement links TRBV27 to TRBJ2-7; D is ambiguous. This CDR3 region has 13 residues. Germline CDR1 reads MNHEY; CDR2 reads SMNVEV (reference sequence). Trimming left V 2 bases short and J 5 bases short, with 10 bases between. The chain's CDR3 is CASSLQVGHEQYF. The CDR3 DNA is TGTGCCAGCAGTTTACAGGTAGGGCACGAGCAGTACTTC.